This is a list of T cell receptor beta chains from one sample in a study of blood T cell repertoires in COVID-19. Only in-frame clones appear in the TCRdb table, and some are missing; sequencing was by immunoSEQ multiplex PCR. The sample consists of about 240,000 clones, around 90% of them appearing once. Material for sequencing was peripheral blood. The receptors were gathered from a man in his sixties who had recovered from COVID-19. Both conserved end residues are part of each CDR3. A D gene is named only where the DNA matches it firmly. Size is stated for part of the rows, as once, few or many counts, or as a class when the clone is expanded.

TRBJ1-5	TRBV6-5	-	-	TGTGCCAGCACTCCTGGGGGGGCGAGCAATCAGCCCCAGCATTTT	CASTPGGASNQPQHF
TRBJ2-2	TRBV10-1	TRBD2	-	TGCGCCAGCAGTGATGGTGGCGGGGGGAACACCGGGGAGCTGTTTTTT	CASSDGGGGNTGELFF
TRBJ2-2	TRBV5-1	TRBD1	-	TGCGCCAGCAGCGGACAGGAGAGGAACACCGGGGAGCTGTTTTTT	CASSGQERNTGELFF
TRBJ1-2	TRBV19	TRBD1	-	TGTGCCAGTAGTATAACAGGGGGTGGCAACTATGGCTACACCTTC	CASSITGGGNYGYTF
TRBJ1-1	TRBV19	TRBD1	-	TGTGCCAGTAGTATAAGGACAGGGCGGTTGAACACTGAAGCTTTCTTT	CASSIRTGRLNTEAFF
TRBJ1-1	TRBV24-1	TRBD1	-	TGTGCCACCAGAAAACAGGGGGGGAACACTGAAGCTTTCTTT	CATRKQGGNTEAFF
TRBJ1-2	TRBV10-3	-	-	TGTGCCATCGGACACTTAAACTATGGCTACACCTTC	CAIGHLNYGYTF
TRBJ2-7	TRBV10-3	-	-	TGTGCCATCTCACAGGTTTCCTACGAGCAGTACTTC	CAISQVSYEQYF
TRBJ1-1	TRBV4-1	-	-	TGCGCCAGCAGCCAAGATATAACATCTGAAGCTTTCTTT	CASSQDITSEAFF
TRBJ1-3	TRBV30	-	-	TGTGCCGGGTGTACAGGTCCTGGAAACACCATATATTTT	CAGCTGPGNTIYF
TRBJ1-4	TRBV5-4	-	-	TGTGCCAGCAGCCCACGAGGGGGGGACGAAAAACTGTTTTTT	CASSPRGGDEKLFF
TRBJ2-7	TRBV4-1	-	few	TGCGCCAGCAGCCGAGCGCCCGGGTCCACCTCCTACGAGCAGTACTTC	CASSRAPGSTSYEQYF
TRBJ1-5	TRBV9	-	-	TGTGCCAGCAGCGTATCGTCAGGGAGCAATCAGCCCCAGCATTTT	CASSVSSGSNQPQHF
TRBJ2-7	TRBV3-1/TRBV3-2	-	-	TGTGCCAGCAGCCAAGTCGGGCTAGCTCTCTACGAGCAGTACTTC	CASSQVGLALYEQYF
TRBJ1-5	TRBV24-1	-	-	TGTGCCACCAGGGGGGAGGGGGATCAGCCCCAGCATTTT	CATRGEGDQPQHF
TRBJ1-1	TRBV11-2	-	-	TGTGCCAGCAGCCCTCAGATGAACACTGAAGCTTTCTTT	CASSPQMNTEAFF
TRBJ2-7	TRBV5-1	TRBD1	once	TGCGCCAGCAGCTATACGTGGGGACAGGGTTACGAGCAGTACTTC	CASSYTWGQGYEQYF
TRBJ2-1	TRBV5-4	TRBD2	-	TGTGCCAGCAGCGCGGGACTAGCGGGACTCTACAATGAGCAGTTCTTC	CASSAGLAGLYNEQFF
TRBJ2-1	TRBV24-1	TRBD2	few	TGTGCCACCAGTGGTTACCGTAGCGGGGATTACAATGAGCAGTTCTTC	CATSGYRSGDYNEQFF
TRBJ2-2	TRBV6-2/TRBV6-3	-	once	TGTGCCAGCAGTTACTTTCGGGTGGAGCTGTTTTTT	CASSYFRVELFF
TRBJ1-2	TRBV2	TRBD1	-	TGTGCCAGCAGCGAGGACAGGGGGGACTATGGCTACACCTTC	CASSEDRGDYGYTF
TRBJ1-4	TRBV19	TRBD1	-	TGTGCCAGAGACAGGGAGACAGAAAAACTGTTTTTT	CARDRETEKLFF
TRBJ2-2	TRBV7-9	TRBD1	-	TGTGCCAGCAGCTTACGGGACAGGGGGACCGGGGAGCTGTTTTTT	CASSLRDRGTGELFF
TRBJ2-7	TRBV30	-	-	TGTGCCTGGAACGGGGGGCAGACTTCCCCACGGGTCTCCGAGCAGTACTTC	CAWNGGQTSPRVSEQYF
TRBJ1-3	TRBV3-1/TRBV3-2	-	-	TGTGCCAGCAGCCAAGCAGGGATTCTAAACACCATATATTTT	CASSQAGILNTIYF
TRBJ2-1	TRBV2	TRBD1	-	TGTGCCAGCAGTGAATTGACAGGGTTGGTCCATGAGCAGTTCTTC	CASSELTGLVHEQFF
TRBJ2-3	TRBV2	-	-	TGTGCCAGCAGGGTTGGGGGGGGGCAATATACGCAGTATTTT	CASRVGGGQYTQYF
TRBJ2-3	TRBV6-5	-	-	TGTGCCAGCAGTTTACAGGCTCAGGACACAGATACGCAGTATTTT	CASSLQAQDTDTQYF
TRBJ1-6	TRBV29-1	-	-	TGCAGCGTTGGACAGTATAATTCACCCCTCCACTTT	CSVGQYNSPLHF